These T cell receptor beta chains were read from a single sample in a study of CD8 T cells in Susac syndrome. MiXCR was run by TCRdb on the immunoSEQ multiplex PCR reads, yielding one entry per CDR3 protein. The sample lists around 180,000 distinct CDR3 sequences; roughly 95% were seen once. Material for sequencing was CD8+ T cells from PBMCs. These receptors were obtained from a human donor with multiple sclerosis. CDR3s include the opening cysteine and the closing phenylalanine or tryptophan. A D gene is named only where the DNA matches it firmly.

>.|TRBJ2-7|TRBV30
CAWSLPPQAYEQYF
>.|TRBJ2-3|TRBV14
CASSQADTQYF
>.|TRBJ1-1|TRBV6-5
CASSYLAGYTEAFF
>.|TRBJ2-3|TRBV28
CASTLGGTGDTQYF
>TRBD1|TRBJ1-2|TRBV7-9
CASSLGDSYHYGYTF
>.|TRBJ1-1|TRBV27
CASSFTVGDTEAFF
>TRBD1|TRBJ2-1|TRBV16
CASSLDRGQYNEQFF
>.|TRBJ2-2|TRBV28
CASSLTSRTGELFF
>.|TRBJ2-7|TRBV29-1
CSVEGSRSEQYF
>TRBD1|TRBJ1-5|TRBV7-9
CASSLQGPGGTQHF
>.|TRBJ2-1|TRBV19
CASRLDNEQFF
>.|TRBJ2-2|TRBV12-3/TRBV12-4
CASSFGAGSGELFF
>.|TRBJ1-1|TRBV7-9
CASLPRTPMNTEAFF
>.|TRBJ2-1|TRBV7-2
CASSLAGLRYNEQFF
>.|TRBJ1-2|TRBV19
CASTIGGKGYTF
>.|TRBJ1-2|TRBV4-1
CASSQVSPRKGYTF
>.|TRBJ2-7|TRBV7-9
CASSQFREHEQYF
>.|TRBJ2-2|TRBV10-3
CATYRDFGTGELFF
>TRBD2|TRBJ2-2|TRBV5-6
CASSFLAGGTNTGELFF
>.|TRBJ2-6|TRBV28
CASSLRSLGSGANVLTF
>.|TRBJ2-1|TRBV7-9
CASRDSSSYNEQFF
>TRBD1|TRBJ2-7|TRBV2
CASRGQGVGSYEQYF
>.|TRBJ2-3|TRBV11-2
CASSLDPDTQYF
>TRBD1|TRBJ2-5|TRBV4-1
CASSQQGDRVAGETQYF
>.|TRBJ2-7|TRBV24-1
CATSEGRGYEQYF
>.|TRBJ2-3|TRBV13
CASSWTQDTQYF